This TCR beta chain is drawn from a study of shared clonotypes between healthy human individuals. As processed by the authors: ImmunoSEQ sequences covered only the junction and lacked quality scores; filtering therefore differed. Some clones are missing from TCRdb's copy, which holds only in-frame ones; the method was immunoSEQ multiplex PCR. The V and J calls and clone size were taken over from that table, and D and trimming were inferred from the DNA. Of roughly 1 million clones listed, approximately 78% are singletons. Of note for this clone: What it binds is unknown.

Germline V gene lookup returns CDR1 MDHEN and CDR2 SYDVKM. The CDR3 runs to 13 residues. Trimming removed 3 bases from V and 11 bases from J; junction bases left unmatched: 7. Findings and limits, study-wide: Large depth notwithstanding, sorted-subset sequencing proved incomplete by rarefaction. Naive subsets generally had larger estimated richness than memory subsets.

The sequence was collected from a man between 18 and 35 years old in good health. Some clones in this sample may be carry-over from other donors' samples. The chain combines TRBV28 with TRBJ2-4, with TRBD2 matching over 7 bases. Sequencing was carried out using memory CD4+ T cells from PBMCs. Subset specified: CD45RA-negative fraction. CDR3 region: CASSFGGSPVQYF. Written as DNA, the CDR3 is TGTGCCAGCAGTTTTGGCGGGAGCCCGGTTCAGTACTTC.